Listed here are 8 T cell receptor beta chains from one sample, sequenced in a study of post-analysis software for immune sequencing data. Carried by the TCR beta cDNA libraries were unique molecular identifiers. Using its own MiXCR run on the PCR reads, TCRdb lists one record per CDR3 protein. The sample has 350,000 to 450,000 distinct CDR3 sequences; less than 40% are singletons. Study-wide points: Five TRBV segments, TRBV5-6, TRBV5-1 and TRBV20-1 among them, were found more frequent in patients than controls.

These receptors have no identified antigens. The specimen was blood. These receptors originate from a girl under 18 with multiple sclerosis.

The chain is built from TRBV20-1 and TRBJ2-1, with a tentative D call TRBD2 (6 bases). The CDR3 sequence is 17 residues long. The V gene lost 2 bases and the J gene lost 5 bases, with 22 bases spanning the gap. The germline V gene encodes CDR1 DFQATT and CDR2 SNEGSKA (reference sequence). CDR3 DNA sequence: TGCAGTGCTAGATCCAGCGGCTTAGGGAGGTGGAACAATGAGCAGTTCTTC. It yields the protein CSARSSGLGRWNNEQFF.

This sequence joins TRBV5-1 and TRBJ2-1; 8 bases are a match to TRBD2. The V gene's germline CDR1 is SGHRS and CDR2 YFSETQ. V dropped 5 bases and J dropped 4; count of bases not matched to a gene: 5. The CDR3 runs 14 residues. CDR3 bases: TGCGCCAGCAGGGGGAGCGGGGGTTACAATGAGCAGTTCTTC. Its translation is CASRGSGGYNEQFF.

There are a few counts of this clonotype. J is TRBJ2-3 and V is TRBV3-1, with a possible D match to TRBD1 (5 bases). V was shortened by 0 bases and J by 3 bases, with 13 bases between the two germline ends. Germline-derived CDR1 and CDR2 are LGHDT and YNNKEL (reference sequence). This CDR3 has 16 residues. CDR3: CASSQDVSRTTDTQYF. DNA of the CDR3: TGTGCCAGCAGCCAAGACGTAAGTAGGACAACAGATACGCAGTATTTT.

This sequence joins TRBV5-1 and TRBJ2-5; 7 bases align to TRBD1. Trimming removed 4 bases from V and 6 bases from J; junction bases left unmatched: 6. CDR3 size: 13 residues. Germline V gene data show CDR1 as SGHRS and CDR2 as YFSETQ. The CDR3 here is CASSPTGSKTQYF. The CDR3 DNA is TGCGCCAGCAGCCCGACAGGGAGCAAGACCCAGTACTTC.

This chain connects TRBV27 to TRBJ1-2, with D uncertain. This CDR3 region has 15 residues. The V gene's germline CDR1 is MNHEY and CDR2 SMNVEV (reference sequence). Between the trimmed V and J ends, which lost 6 bases and 4 bases, there was a span of 18 bases. CDR3 loop: CASSLLGSQAYGYTF. DNA of the CDR3: TGTGCCAGCAGCCTATTGGGGAGTCAGGCCTATGGCTACACCTTC.

The chain combines TRBV11-3 with TRBJ2-1; 15 nucleotides agree with TRBD2. CDR3 length equals 19 residues. The V gene's germline CDR1 is SGHNT and CDR2 YENEEA. After removal of 5 bases from V and 4 bases from J, the junction contained 12 bases not matched to a gene. As DNA, the CDR3 is TGTGCCAGCAGCGCAAGCCGGACTAGCGGGGGGGGGAGATACAATGAGCAGTTCTTC. Protein: CASSASRTSGGGRYNEQFF. The variable domain in full, completed from reference TRBV11-3 and TRBJ2-1, reads EAGVVQSPRYKIIEKKQPVAFWCNPISGHNTLYWYLQNLGQGPELLIRYENEEAVDDSQLPKDRFSAERLKGVDSTLKIQPAELGDSAVYLCASSASRTSGGGRYNEQFFGPGTRLTVL.

This clonotype was seen only a few times. The chain uses TRBV12-3 or TRBV12-4 and TRBJ2-1; no reliable D call. The length of the CDR3 is 15 residues. V was cut by 6 bases and J by 0 bases, with 12 bases left in between. In DNA, the CDR3 is TGTGCCAGCAGCCTGGACGGAATCTCCTACAATGAGCAGTTCTTC. Its translation is CASSLDGISYNEQFF.

The chain links TRBV20-1 to TRBJ1-2; D gene uncertain. CDR3 length: 11 residues. Germline V gene sequence: CDR1 DFQATT, CDR2 SNEGSKA (reference sequence). Trimming took 1 base from V and 6 from J, leaving 6 bases between them. The CDR3 coding sequence is TGCAGTGCTAGAGGAGAAGATGGCTACACCTTC. Translated: CSARGEDGYTF.